This TCR beta chain emerged from a study of post-analysis software for immune sequencing data. Overall study context: Included courses were relapsing-remitting and secondary progressive multiple sclerosis; progressive-relapsing multiple sclerosis was also included.

Study-wide results and limits: Higher frequency in patients than in controls was seen for about five TRBV segments, with TRBV5-6, TRBV5-1 and TRBV20-1 among them.

In germline, CDR1 is KGHSH, CDR2 LQKENI. CDR3 size: 13 residues. V dropped 1 base and J dropped 1 base, with 4 bases sitting between them. On this clonotype: Its matching antigen is unknown.

The library was made from cDNA and included unique molecular identifiers. TCRdb recomputed calls from the PCR reads with MiXCR, one row per CDR3 protein. The sample has 350,000 to 450,000 distinct CDR3 sequences, 30% to 40% seen once. V is TRBV18 and J is TRBJ1-1; no firm D call. This TCR derives from a girl aged 2 to 9 with multiple sclerosis. Sequencing was performed on blood. The CDR3 here is CASSPRTNTEAFF. In DNA form, the CDR3 reads TGTGCCAGCTCACCACGGACGAACACTGAAGCTTTCTTT. Looking up the rest from reference TRBV18 and TRBJ1-1 gives the full variable domain: NAGVMQNPRHLVRRRGQEARLRCSPMKGHSHVYWYRQLPEEGLKFMVYLQKENIIDESGMPKERFSAEFPKEGPSILRIQQVVRGDSAAYFCASSPRTNTEAFFGQGTRLTVV.